Listed below are T cell receptor beta chains from one sample, sequenced in a study of blood T cell repertoires in COVID-19. Sequencing was performed with immunoSEQ multiplex PCR; in TCRdb, only in-frame clones are kept and a portion is missing. The sample records about 210,000 clones, 80% to 90% being singletons. The sequenced sample was peripheral blood. The receptor source for this set is a man in his fifties or sixties with active or convalescent COVID-19. Each CDR3 is given with its conserved first and last residue. The D gene is left open where the match is weak.

TRBD1	TRBV29-1	TRBJ1-2	CSVGGQGAAYGYTF	TGCAGCGTTGGCGGCCAGGGGGCAGCCTATGGCTACACCTTC
NA	TRBV28	TRBJ2-1	CASRLDYDNEQFF	TGTGCCAGCAGGCTGGACTACGACAATGAGCAGTTCTTC
NA	TRBV9	TRBJ1-1	CASSLGGGQNTEAFF	TGTGCCAGCAGCCTCGGTGGCGGGCAGAACACTGAAGCTTTCTTT
TRBD2	TRBV9	TRBJ2-7	CASSVSGIAGYEQYF	TGTGCCAGCAGCGTAAGCGGGATAGCGGGCTACGAGCAGTACTTC
TRBD1	TRBV28	TRBJ1-4	CASSPPGTGWEKLFF	TGTGCCAGCAGTCCTCCCGGGACAGGGTGGGAAAAACTGTTTTTT
TRBD1	TRBV5-5	TRBJ1-2	CASSLEGQVLYGYTF	TGTGCCAGCAGCTTGGAAGGACAGGTTCTTTATGGCTACACCTTC
TRBD1	TRBV4-3	TRBJ1-6	CASSQVVRTGSPYNSPLHF	TGCGCCAGCAGCCAAGTAGTACGGACAGGGAGCCCCTATAATTCACCCCTCCACTTT
NA	TRBV3-1/TRBV3-2	TRBJ2-3	CASSGRFSTDTQYF	TGTGCCAGCAGCGGGAGGTTTAGCACAGATACGCAGTATTTT
TRBD2	TRBV27	TRBJ2-1	CASSTARGAGREQFF	TGTGCCAGCAGTACAGCCCGGGGAGCCGGGAGGGAGCAGTTCTTC
NA	TRBV19	TRBJ1-2	CASNSGNYGYTF	TGTGCCAGTAATTCGGGTAACTATGGCTACACCTTC
NA	TRBV30	TRBJ1-2	CACRMRASNYGYTF	TGTGCCTGTCGAATGAGGGCCTCTAACTATGGCTACACCTTC
TRBD1	TRBV19	TRBJ1-4	CASSIGTGGEKLFF	TGTGCCAGTAGTATCGGGACAGGGGGAGAAAAACTGTTTTTT